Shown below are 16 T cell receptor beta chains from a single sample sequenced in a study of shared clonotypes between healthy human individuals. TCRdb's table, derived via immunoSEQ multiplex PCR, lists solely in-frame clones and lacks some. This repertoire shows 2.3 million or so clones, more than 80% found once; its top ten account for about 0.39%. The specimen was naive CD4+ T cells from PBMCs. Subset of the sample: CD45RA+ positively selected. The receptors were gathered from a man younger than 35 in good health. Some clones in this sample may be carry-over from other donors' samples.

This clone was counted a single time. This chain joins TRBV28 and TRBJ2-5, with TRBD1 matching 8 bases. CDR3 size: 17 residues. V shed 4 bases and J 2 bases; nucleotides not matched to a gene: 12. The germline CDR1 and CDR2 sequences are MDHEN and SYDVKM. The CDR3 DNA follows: TGTGCCAGCAGTTACCGAACCATGCGACAGGGGCAAGAGACCCAGTACTTC. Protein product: CASSYRTMRQGQETQYF.

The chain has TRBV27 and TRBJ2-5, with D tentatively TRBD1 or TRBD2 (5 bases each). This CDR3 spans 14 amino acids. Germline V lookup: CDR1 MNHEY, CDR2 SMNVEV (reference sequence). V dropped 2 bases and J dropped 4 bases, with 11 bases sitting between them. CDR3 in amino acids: CASSLGGWRETQYF. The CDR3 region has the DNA TGTGCCAGCAGTTTAGGGGGATGGAGAGAGACCCAGTACTTC.

The CDR3 DNA reads as TGCGCCAGCAGCTTAAGGACAGGCCCAGGCTACACCTTC. Protein: CASSLRTGPGYTF. The chain links TRBV5-1 to TRBJ1-2; TRBD1 matches at 7 bases. Per germline, CDR1 SGHRS and CDR2 YFSETQ. V lost 2 bases, J lost 8 bases, and 6 bases stayed unmatched. The CDR3 contains 13 residues.

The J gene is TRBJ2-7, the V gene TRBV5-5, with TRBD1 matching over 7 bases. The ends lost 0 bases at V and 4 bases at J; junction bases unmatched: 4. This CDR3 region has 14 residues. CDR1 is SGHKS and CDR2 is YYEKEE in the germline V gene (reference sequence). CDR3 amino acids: CASSLEGGVYEQYF. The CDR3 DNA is TGTGCCAGCAGCTTGGAAGGGGGCGTGTACGAGCAGTACTTC.

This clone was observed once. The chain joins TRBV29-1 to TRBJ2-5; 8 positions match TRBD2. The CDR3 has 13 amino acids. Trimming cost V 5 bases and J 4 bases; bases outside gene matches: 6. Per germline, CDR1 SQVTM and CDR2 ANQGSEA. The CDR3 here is CSVQTSVIETQYF. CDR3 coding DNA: TGCAGCGTTCAGACTAGCGTTATAGAGACCCAGTACTTC.

CDR3 DNA: TGCGCCAGCAGTGCCGCAGGGGCAAGCTCCTACGAGCAGTACTTC. Translation gives CASSAAGASSYEQYF. V is TRBV10-1 and J is TRBJ2-7, with D perhaps matching TRBD1 (6 bases). This CDR3 spans 15 amino acids. Trimming removed 4 bases from V and 0 bases from J, with 13 bases in between. Germline loops: CDR1 WNHNN, CDR2 SYGVQD (reference sequence).

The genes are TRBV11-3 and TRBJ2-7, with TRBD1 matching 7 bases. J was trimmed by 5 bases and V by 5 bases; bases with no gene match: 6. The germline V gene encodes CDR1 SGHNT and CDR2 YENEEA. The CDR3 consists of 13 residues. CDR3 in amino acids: CASSVRQGDEQYF. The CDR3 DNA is TGTGCCAGCAGCGTACGACAGGGAGACGAGCAGTACTTC. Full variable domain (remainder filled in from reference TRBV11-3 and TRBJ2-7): EAGVVQSPRYKIIEKKQPVAFWCNPISGHNTLYWYLQNLGQGPELLIRYENEEAVDDSQLPKDRFSAERLKGVDSTLKIQPAELGDSAVYLCASSVRQGDEQYFGPGTRLTVT.

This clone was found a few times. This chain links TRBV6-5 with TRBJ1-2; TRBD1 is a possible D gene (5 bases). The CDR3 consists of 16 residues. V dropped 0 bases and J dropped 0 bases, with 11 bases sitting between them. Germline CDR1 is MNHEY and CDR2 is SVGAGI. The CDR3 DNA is TGTGCCAGCAGTTACTCGTCCAGGGCAGCTAACTATGGCTACACCTTC. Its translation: CASSYSSRAANYGYTF.

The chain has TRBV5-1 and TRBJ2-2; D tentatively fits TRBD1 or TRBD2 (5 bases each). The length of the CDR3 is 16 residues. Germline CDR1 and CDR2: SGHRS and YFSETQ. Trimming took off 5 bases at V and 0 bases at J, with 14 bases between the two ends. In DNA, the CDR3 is TGCGCCAGCAGACCCGGGGCAGCGACGAACACCGGGGAGCTGTTTTTT. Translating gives CASRPGAATNTGELFF.

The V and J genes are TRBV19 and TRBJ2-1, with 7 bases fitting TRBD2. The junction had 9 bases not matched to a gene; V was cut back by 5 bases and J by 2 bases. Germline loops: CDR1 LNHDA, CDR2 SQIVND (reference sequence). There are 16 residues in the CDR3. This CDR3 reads CASSAQGREPYNEQFF. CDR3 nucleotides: TGTGCCAGTAGTGCTCAAGGGCGGGAGCCCTACAATGAGCAGTTCTTC.

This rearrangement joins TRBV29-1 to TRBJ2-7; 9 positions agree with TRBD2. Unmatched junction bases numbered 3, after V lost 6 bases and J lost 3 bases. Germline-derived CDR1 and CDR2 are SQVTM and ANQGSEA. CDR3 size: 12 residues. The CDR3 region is CSVHSGSYEQYF. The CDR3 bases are TGCAGCGTACATAGCGGGAGCTACGAGCAGTACTTC.

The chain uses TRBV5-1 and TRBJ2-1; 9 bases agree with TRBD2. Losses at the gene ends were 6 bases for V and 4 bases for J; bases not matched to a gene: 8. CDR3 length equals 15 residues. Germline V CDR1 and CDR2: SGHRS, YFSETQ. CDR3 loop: CASMATSGAYNEQFF. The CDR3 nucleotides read TGCGCCAGCATGGCGACTAGCGGAGCTTACAATGAGCAGTTCTTC.

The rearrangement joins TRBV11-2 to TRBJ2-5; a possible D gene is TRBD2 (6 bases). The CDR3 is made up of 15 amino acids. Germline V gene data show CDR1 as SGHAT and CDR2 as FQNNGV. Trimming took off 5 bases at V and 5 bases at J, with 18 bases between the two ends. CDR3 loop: CASSNLRELRETQYF. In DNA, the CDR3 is TGTGCCAGCAGCAATCTCCGGGAGTTGAGGGAGACCCAGTACTTC.

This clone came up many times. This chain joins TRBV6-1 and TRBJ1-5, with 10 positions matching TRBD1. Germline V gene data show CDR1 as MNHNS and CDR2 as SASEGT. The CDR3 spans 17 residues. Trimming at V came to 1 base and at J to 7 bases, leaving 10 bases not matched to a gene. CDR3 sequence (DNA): TGTGCCAGCAGTGAAGGGAAGCGGACAGGGGGTTCCCAGCCCCAGCATTTT. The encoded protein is CASSEGKRTGGSQPQHF.

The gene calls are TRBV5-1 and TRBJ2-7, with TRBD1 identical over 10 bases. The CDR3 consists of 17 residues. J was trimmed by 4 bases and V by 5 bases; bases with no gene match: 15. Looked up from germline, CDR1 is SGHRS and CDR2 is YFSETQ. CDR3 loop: CASSNSFMGQGLYEQYF. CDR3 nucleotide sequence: TGCGCCAGCAGTAACTCTTTCATGGGACAGGGGTTATACGAGCAGTACTTC.

The CDR3 protein is CASRILDRGPAEAFF. Written as DNA, the CDR3 is TGTGCAAGTCGCATATTGGACAGGGGGCCGGCTGAAGCTTTCTTT. The rearrangement joins TRBV12-2 to TRBJ1-1; the D call of TRBD1 is as the table states it, not checked on the DNA. TRBV12-2 represents a pseudogene. CDR3 length: 15 residues.